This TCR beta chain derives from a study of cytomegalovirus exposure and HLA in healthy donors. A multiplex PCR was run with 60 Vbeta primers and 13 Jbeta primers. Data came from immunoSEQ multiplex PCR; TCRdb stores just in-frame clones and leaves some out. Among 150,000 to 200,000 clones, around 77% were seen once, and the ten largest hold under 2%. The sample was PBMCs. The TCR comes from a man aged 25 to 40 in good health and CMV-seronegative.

For the CDR3, the DNA is TGCGCCAGCAGCCTGACAGGGAAAGAGACCCAGTACTTC. It yields the protein CASSLTGKETQYF. The chain employs TRBV5-1 and TRBJ2-5; 7 bases map to TRBD1. Looked up from germline, CDR1 is SGHRS and CDR2 is YFSETQ. CDR3 length: 13 residues. J gave up 3 bases and V 4 bases, and 3 bases lay outside the gene matches. The full variable domain, with the rest looked up from reference TRBV5-1 and TRBJ2-5, is KAGVTQTPRYLIKTRGQQVTLSCSPISGHRSVSWYQQTPGQGLQFLFEYFSETQRNKGNFPGRFSGRQFSNSRSEMNVSTLELGDSALYLCASSLTGKETQYFGPGTRLLVL.